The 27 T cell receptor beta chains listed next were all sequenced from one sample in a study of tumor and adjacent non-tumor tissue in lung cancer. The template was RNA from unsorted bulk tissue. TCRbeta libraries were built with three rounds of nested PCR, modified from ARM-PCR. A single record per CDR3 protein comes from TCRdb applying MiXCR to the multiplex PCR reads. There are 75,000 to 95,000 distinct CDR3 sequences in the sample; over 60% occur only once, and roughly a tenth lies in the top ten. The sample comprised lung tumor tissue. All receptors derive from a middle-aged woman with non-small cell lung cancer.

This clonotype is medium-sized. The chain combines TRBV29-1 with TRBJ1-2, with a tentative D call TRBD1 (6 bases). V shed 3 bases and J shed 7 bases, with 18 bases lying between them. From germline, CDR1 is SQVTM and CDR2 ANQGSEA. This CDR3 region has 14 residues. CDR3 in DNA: TGCAGCGTTGAGGGAGGAGGACAGTTTACTGGCTACACCTTC. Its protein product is CSVEGGGQFTGYTF.

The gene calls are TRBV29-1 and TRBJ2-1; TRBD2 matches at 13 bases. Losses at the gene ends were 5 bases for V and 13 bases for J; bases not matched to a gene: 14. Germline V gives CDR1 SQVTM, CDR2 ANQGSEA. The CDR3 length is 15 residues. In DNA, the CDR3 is TGCAGCGTTAGACTAGCGGGGGGCCCCCGAGGTGAACAGTTCTTC. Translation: CSVRLAGGPRGEQFF.

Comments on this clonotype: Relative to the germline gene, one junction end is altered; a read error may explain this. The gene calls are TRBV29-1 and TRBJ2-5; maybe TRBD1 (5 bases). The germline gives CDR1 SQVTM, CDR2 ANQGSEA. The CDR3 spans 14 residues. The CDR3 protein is CSVGSWQGKESQYF. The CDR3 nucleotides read TGCAGCGTTGGATCATGGCAGGGTAAAGAGAGCCAGTACTTC.

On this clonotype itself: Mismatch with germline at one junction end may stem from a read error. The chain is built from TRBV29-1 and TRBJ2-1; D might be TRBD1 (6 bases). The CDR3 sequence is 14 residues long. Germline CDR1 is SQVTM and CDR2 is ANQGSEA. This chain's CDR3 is CSVGAGVHYNEQFF. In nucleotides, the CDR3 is TGTAGCGTGGGGGCAGGGGTTCACTACAATGAGCAGTTCTTC.

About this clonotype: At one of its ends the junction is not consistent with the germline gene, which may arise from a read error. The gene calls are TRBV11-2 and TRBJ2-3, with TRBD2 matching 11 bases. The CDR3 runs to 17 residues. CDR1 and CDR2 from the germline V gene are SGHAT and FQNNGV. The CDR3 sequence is CARSFSLAGDSTDTQYF. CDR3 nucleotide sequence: TGTGCCAGAAGCTTTTCACTAGCGGGGGACTCCACAGATACGCAGTATTTT.

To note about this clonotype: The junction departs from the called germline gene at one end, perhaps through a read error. The CDR3 DNA is TGTGCCAGCAGCTTCAGACGAAGAACCGGGGAGCCGTTTTTT. This translates into CASSFRRRTGEPFF. The chain has TRBV11-3 and TRBJ2-2; TRBD2 might be the D (5 bases). The CDR3 spans 14 residues. CDR1 SGHNT and CDR2 YENEEA come from the germline V gene.

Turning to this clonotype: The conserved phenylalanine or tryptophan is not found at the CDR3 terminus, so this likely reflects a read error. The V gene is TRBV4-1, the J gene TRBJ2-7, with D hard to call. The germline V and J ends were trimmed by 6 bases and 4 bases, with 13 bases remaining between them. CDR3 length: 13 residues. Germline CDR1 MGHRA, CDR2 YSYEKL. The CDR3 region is CASSLSPIYEQYL. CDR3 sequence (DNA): TGCGCCAGCAGTCTGTCGCCCATTTACGAGCAGTACTTA.

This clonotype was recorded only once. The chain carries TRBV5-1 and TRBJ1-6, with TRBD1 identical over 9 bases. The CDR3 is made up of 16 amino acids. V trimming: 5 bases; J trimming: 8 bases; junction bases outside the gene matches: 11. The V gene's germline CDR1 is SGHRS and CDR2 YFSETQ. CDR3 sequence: CASSVDPGTGYSPLHF. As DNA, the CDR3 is TGCGCCAGCAGTGTGGATCCAGGGACAGGGTATTCACCCCTCCACTTT.

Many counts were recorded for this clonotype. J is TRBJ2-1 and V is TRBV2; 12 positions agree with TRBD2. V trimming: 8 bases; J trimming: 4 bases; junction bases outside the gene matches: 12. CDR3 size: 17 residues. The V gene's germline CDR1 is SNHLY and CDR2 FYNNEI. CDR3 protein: CASETSGSVFGYNEQFF. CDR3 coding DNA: TGTGCCAGCGAGACTAGCGGGAGTGTTTTTGGGTACAATGAGCAGTTCTTC. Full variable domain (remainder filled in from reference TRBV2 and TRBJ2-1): EPEVTQTPSHQVTQMGQEVILRCVPISNHLYFYWYRQILGQKVEFLVSFYNNEISEKSEIFDDQFSVERPDGSNFTLKIRSTKLEDSAMYFCASETSGSVFGYNEQFFGPGTRLTVL.

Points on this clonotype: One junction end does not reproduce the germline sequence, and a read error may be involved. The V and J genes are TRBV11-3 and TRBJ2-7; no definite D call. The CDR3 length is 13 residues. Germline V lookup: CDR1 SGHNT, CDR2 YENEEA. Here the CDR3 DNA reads TGTGCCAGCAGTATCGCGATGGGGTCTGAGCAGTACTTT. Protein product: CASSIAMGSEQYF.

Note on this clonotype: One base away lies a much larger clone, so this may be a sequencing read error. Here the CDR3 reads CSARSITSGYNEQFF. CDR3 sequence (DNA): TGCAGTGCTAGATCTATCACTAGCGGCTACAATGAGCAGTTCTTC. V and J are TRBV20-1 and TRBJ2-1; TRBD2 agrees at 8 bases. This CDR3 spans 15 amino acids. The V gene's germline CDR1 is DFQATT and CDR2 SNEGSKA (reference sequence). V was clipped by 2 bases and J by 3 bases; unmatched bases: 6.

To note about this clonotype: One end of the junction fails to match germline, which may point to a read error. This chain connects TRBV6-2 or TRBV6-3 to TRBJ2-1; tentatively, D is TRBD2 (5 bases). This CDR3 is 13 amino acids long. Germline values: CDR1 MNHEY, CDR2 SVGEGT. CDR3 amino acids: CASSLREYSEHFF. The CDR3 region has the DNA TGTGCCAGCAGCTTGAGGGAGTACAGTGAGCACTTCTTC.

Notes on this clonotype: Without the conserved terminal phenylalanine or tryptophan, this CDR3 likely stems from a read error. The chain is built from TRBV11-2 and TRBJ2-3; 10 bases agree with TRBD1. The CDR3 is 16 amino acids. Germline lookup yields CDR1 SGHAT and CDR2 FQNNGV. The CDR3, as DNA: TGTGTCAGCAGCTTAGATGGACAGGGGGACTCAGATACGCAGTATTCT. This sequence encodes CVSSLDGQGDSDTQYS.

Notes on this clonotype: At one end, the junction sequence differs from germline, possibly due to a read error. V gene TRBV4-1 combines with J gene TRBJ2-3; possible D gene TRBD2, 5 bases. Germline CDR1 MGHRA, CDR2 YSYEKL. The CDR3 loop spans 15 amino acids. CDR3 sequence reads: CASSRDLSSIDAQYF. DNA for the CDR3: TGCGCCAGCAGCCGAGATTTGTCTAGCATAGATGCGCAGTATTTT.

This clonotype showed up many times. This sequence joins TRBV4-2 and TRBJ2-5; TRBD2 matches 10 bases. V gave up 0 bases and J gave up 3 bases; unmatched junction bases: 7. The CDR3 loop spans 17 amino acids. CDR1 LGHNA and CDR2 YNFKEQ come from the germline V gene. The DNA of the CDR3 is TGTGCCAGCAGCCAAGAGGGTGGGCTAGCGGGAGAAGAGACCCAGTACTTC. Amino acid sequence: CASSQEGGLAGEETQYF.

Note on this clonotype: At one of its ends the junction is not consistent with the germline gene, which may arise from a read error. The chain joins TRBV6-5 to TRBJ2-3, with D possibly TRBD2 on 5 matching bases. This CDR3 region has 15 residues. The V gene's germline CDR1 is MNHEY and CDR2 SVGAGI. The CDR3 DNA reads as TGTGCCAGCGGTTACTCTTCGGGATCCACAGATACGCACTATTTT. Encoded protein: CASGYSSGSTDTHYF.

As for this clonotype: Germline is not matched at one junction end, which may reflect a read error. The CDR3 here is CVSRDPGTNVVTF. DNA for the CDR3: TGTGTCAGCCGGGACCCGGGGACCAACGTCGTGACTTTC. The rearrangement joins TRBV6-2 or TRBV6-3 to TRBJ2-6; D may correspond to TRBD1 or TRBD2 (5 bases each). The CDR3 has 13 residues. From germline, CDR1 is MNHEY and CDR2 SVGEGT.

CDR3 in DNA: TGTGCCAGCAGTCTAATGACAGGGGGGTCAGGGGAGCTGTTTTTT. Translating it yields CASSLMTGGSGELFF. V gene TRBV6-5 combines with J gene TRBJ2-2; 9 bases fit TRBD1. This CDR3 has 15 residues. Trimming cost V 5 bases and J 8 bases; bases outside gene matches: 9. CDR1 is MNHEY, CDR2 SVGAGI, per germline.

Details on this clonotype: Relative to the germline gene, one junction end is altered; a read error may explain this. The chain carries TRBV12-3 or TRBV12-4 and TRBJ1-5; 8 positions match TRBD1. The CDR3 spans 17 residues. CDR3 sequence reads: CASSLTGGSLPNQSQHF. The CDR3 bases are TGTGCCAGCAGTTTAACAGGGGGGTCCCTACCAAATCAGTCCCAGCATTTT.

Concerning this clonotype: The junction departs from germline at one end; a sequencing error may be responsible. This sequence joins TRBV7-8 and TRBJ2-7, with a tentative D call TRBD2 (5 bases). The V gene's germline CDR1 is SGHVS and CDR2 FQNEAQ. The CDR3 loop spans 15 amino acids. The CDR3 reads CASSPTGRGSYKQYF. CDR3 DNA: TGTGCCAGCAGCCCGACTGGACGGGGATCCTACAAGCAGTACTTT.

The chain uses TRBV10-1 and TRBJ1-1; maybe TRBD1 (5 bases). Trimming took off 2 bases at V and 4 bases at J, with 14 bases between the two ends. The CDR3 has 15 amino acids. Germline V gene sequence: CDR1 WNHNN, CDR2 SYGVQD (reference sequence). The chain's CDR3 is CASSENATRGTEAFF. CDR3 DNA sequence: TGCGCCAGCAGTGAGAACGCTACAAGGGGCACTGAAGCTTTCTTT.

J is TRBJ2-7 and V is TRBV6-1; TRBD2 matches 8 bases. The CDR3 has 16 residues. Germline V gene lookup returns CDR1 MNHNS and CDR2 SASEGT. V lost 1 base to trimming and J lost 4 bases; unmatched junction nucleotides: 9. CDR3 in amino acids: CASSEDAGGRSYEQYF. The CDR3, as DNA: TGTGCCAGCAGTGAAGACGCGGGGGGCCGTTCGTACGAGCAGTACTTC.

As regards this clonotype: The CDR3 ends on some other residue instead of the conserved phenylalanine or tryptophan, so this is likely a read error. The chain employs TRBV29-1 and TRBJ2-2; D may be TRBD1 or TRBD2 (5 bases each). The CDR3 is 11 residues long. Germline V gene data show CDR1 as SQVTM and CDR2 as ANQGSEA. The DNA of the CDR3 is TGCGGCGCGAGAGGGGTTGGGGAGCTGTTTGTT. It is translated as CGARGVGELFV.

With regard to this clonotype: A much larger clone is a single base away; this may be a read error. The CDR3 spells CACSLSHSNQPQHF. CDR3 coding DNA: TGTGCCTGCAGCTTGTCCCATAGCAATCAGCCCCAGCATTTT. The chain is built from TRBV7-8 and TRBJ1-5; D remains unclear. The CDR3 loop spans 14 amino acids. Germline assignment: CDR1 SGHVS and CDR2 FQNEAQ.

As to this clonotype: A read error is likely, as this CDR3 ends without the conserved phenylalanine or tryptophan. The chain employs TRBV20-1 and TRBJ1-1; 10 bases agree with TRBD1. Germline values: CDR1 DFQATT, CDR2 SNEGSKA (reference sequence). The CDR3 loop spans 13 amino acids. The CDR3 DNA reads TGCAATGCTAGAGGGACAGGGGAGACTGAAGCTTTCCTT. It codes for CNARGTGETEAFL.

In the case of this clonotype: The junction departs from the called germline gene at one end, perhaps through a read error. Here the CDR3 reads CASGYSGGNEKLFF. The CDR3, as DNA: TGTGCCAGCGGTTACTCAGGGGGCAATGAAAAACTATTTTTT. The rearrangement uses TRBV6-5 and TRBJ1-4; 8 bases fit TRBD1. This CDR3 has 14 residues. Germline-derived CDR1 and CDR2 are MNHEY and SVGAGI.

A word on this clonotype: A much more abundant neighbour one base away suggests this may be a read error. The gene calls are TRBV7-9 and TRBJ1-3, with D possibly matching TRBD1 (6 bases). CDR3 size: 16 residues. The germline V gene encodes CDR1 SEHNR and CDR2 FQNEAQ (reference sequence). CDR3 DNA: TGTGCCAGCAGCTCCCTGACAGGCACCCCTGGAAACACCATATTTTTT. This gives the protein CASSSLTGTPGNTIFF. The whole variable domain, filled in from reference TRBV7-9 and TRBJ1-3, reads DTGVSQNPRHKITKRGQNVTFRCDPISEHNRLYWYRQTLGQGPEFLTYFQNEAQLEKSRLLSDRFSAERPKGSFSTLEIQRTEQGDSAMYLCASSSLTGTPGNTIFFGEGSWLTVV.